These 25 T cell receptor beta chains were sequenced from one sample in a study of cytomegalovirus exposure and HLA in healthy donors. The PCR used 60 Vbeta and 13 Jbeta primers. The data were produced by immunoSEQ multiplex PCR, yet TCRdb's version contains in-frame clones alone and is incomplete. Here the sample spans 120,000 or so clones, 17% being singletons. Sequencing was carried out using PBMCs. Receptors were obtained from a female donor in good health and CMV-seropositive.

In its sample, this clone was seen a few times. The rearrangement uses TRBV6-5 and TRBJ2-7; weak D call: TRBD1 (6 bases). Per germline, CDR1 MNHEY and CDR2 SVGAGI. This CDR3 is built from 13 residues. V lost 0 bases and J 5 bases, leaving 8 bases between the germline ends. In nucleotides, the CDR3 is TGTGCCAGCAGTTACTCGGCAGGGGACGAGCAGTACTTC. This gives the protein CASSYSAGDEQYF.

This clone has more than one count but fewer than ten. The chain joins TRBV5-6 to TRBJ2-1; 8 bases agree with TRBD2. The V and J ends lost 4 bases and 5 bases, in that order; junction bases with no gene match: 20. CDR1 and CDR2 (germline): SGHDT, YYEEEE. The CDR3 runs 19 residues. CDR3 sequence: CASSQERFIGLAYHNEQFF. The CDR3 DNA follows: TGTGCCAGCAGCCAGGAGAGATTTATTGGACTAGCATACCACAATGAGCAGTTCTTC.

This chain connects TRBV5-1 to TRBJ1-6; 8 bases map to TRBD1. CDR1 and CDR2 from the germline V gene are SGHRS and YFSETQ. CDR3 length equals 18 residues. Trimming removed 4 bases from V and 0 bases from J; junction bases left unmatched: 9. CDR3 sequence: CASSTRTGSSSYNSPLHF. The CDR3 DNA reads TGCGCCAGCAGCACTAGGACAGGGTCAAGCTCCTATAATTCACCCCTCCACTTT.

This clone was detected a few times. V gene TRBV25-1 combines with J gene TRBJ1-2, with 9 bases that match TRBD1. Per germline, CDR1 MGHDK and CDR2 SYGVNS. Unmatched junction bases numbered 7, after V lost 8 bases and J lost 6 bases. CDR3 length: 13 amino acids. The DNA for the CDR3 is TGTGCCAGCGGACTACAGGGGGCGGATGGCTACACCTTC. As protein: CASGLQGADGYTF.

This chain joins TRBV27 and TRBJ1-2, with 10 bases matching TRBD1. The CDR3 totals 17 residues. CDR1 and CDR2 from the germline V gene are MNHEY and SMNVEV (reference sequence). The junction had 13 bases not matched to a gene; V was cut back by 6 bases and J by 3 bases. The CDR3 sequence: CASRSPGTGDGYYGYTF. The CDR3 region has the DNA TGTGCCAGCAGGTCCCCGGGGACAGGGGATGGTTACTATGGCTACACCTTC.

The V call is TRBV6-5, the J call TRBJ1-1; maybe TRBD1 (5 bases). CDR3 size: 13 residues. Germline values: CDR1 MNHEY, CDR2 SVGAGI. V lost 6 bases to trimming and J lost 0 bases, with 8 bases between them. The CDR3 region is CASRTVMNTEAFF. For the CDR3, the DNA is TGTGCCAGCAGGACAGTGATGAACACTGAAGCTTTCTTT.

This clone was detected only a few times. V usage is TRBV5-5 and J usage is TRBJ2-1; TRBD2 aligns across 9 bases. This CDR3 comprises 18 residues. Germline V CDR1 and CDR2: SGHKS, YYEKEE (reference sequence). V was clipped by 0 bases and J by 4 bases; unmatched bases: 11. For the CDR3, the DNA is TGTGCCAGCAGCTTGGCCCTGGGACTAGCCGGAAAGTACAATGAGCAGTTCTTC. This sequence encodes CASSLALGLAGKYNEQFF.

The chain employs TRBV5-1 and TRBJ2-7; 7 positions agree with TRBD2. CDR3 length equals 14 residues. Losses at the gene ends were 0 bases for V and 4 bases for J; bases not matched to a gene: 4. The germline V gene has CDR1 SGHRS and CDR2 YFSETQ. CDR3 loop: CASSLGEGVYEQYF. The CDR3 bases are TGCGCCAGCAGCTTGGGGGAGGGCGTGTACGAGCAGTACTTC.

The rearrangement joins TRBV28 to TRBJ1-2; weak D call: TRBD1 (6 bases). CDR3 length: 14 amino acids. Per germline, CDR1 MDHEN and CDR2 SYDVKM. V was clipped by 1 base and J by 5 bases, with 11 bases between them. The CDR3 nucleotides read TGTGCCAGCAGTTTATTGGAAGGGGGTTATGGCTACACCTTC. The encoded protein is CASSLLEGGYGYTF.

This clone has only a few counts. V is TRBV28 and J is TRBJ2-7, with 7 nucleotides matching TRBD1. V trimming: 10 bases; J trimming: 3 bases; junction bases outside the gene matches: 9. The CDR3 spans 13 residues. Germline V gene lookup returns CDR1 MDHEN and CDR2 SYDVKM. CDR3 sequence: CATKGTDNYEQYF. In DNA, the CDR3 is TGTGCCACCAAAGGGACAGATAACTACGAGCAGTACTTC.

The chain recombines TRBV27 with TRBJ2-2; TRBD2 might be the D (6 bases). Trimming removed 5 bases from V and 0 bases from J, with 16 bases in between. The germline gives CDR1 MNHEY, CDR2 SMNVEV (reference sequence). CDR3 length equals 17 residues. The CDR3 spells CASSKGWGDSNTGELFF. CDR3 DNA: TGTGCCAGCAGTAAAGGTTGGGGGGACTCGAACACCGGGGAGCTGTTTTTT.

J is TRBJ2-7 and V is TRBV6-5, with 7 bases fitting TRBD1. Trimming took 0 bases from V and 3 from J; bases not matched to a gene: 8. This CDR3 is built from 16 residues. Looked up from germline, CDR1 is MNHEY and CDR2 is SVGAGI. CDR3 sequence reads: CASSYSAGTAIYEQYF. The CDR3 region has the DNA TGTGCCAGCAGTTACTCCGCCGGGACAGCCATCTACGAGCAGTACTTC.

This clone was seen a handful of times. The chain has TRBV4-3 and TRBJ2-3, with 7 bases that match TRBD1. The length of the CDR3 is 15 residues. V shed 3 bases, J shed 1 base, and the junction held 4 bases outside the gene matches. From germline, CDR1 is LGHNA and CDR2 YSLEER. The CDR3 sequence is CASSHDRVGTDTQYF. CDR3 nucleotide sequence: TGCGCCAGCAGCCACGACAGGGTGGGCACAGATACGCAGTATTTT.

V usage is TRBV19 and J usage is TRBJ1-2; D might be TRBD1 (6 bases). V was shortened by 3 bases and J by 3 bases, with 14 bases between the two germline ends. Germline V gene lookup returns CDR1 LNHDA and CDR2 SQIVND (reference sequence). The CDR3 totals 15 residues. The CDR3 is CASSIEGGRYYGYTF. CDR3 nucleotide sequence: TGTGCCAGTAGTATCGAAGGGGGACGCTACTATGGCTACACCTTC.

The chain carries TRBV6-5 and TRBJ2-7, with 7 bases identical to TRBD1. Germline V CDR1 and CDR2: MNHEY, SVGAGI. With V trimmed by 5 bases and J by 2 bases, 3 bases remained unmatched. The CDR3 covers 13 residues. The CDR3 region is CASSADRAYEQYF. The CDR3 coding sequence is TGTGCCAGCAGTGCAGACAGGGCCTACGAGCAGTACTTC.

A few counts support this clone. DNA of the CDR3: TGTGCCAGCAGCGGCCAGAGGGGACTAATTAGCACAGATACGCAGTATTTT. Amino acids: CASSGQRGLISTDTQYF. The rearrangement links TRBV9 to TRBJ2-3; 7 nucleotides agree with TRBD2. V shed 3 bases, J shed 0 bases, and the junction held 10 bases outside the gene matches. Germline CDR1 is SGDLS and CDR2 is YYNGEE. The CDR3 has 17 amino acids.

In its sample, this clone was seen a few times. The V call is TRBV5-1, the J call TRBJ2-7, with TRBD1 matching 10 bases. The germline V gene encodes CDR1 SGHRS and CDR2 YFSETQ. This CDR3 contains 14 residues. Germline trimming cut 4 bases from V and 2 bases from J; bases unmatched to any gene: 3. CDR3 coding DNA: TGCGCCAGCAGCAGACAGGGGGCCACCTACGAGCAGTACTTC. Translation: CASSRQGATYEQYF.

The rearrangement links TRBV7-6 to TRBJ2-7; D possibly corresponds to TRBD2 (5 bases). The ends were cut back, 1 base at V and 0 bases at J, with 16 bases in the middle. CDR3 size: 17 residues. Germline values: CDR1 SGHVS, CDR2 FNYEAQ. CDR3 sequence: CASSLVVSGLSSYEQYF. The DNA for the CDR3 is TGTGCCAGCAGCTTAGTTGTTTCGGGGTTAAGCTCCTACGAGCAGTACTTC.

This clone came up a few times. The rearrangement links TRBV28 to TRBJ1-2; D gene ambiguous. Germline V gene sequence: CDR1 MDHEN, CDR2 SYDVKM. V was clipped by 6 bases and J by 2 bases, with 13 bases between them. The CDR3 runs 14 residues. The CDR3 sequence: CASRLNIGNYGYTF. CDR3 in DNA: TGTGCCAGCAGGCTAAATATCGGGAACTATGGCTACACCTTC.

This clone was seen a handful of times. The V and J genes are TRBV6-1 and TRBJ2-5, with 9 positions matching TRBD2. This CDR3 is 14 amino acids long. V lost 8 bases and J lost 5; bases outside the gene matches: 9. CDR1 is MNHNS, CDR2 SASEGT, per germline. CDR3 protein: CASRAGGPPETQYF. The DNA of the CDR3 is TGTGCCAGCCGAGCGGGAGGTCCTCCTGAGACCCAGTACTTC.

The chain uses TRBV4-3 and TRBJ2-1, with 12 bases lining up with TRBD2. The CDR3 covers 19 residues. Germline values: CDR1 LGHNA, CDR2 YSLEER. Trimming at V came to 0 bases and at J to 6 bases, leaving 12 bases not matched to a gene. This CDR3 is CASSQDLIRSSGGANEQFF. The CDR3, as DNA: TGCGCCAGCAGCCAAGATTTAATCCGGTCTAGCGGGGGGGCCAATGAGCAGTTCTTC.

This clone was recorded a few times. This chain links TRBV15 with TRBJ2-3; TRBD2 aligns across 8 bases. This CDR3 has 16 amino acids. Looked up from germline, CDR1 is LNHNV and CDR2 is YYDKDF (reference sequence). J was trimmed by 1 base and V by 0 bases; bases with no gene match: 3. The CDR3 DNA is TGTGCCACCAGCAGAGATTTACTAGCGGGCACAGATACGCAGTATTTT. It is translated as CATSRDLLAGTDTQYF.

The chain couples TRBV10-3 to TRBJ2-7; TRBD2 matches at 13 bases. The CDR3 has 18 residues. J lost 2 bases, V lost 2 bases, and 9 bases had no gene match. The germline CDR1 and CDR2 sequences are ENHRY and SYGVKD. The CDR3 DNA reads TGTGCCATCAGTGAGGCGTGGACTAGCGGGAGAAACCCCTACGAGCAGTACTTC. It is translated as CAISEAWTSGRNPYEQYF.

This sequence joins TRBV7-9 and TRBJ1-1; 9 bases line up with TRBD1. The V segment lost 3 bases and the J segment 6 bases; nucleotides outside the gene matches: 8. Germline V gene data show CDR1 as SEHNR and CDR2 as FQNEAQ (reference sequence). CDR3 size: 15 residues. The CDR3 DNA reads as TGTGCCAGCAGCTTTCGACAGGGGGTTATCGCTGAAGCTTTCTTT. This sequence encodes CASSFRQGVIAEAFF.

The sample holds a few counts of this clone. CDR3 protein: CASRPGSTVFGYTF. The DNA of the CDR3 is TGTGCCAGCAGGCCGGGTTCCACGGTCTTTGGCTACACCTTC. The chain links TRBV6-5 to TRBJ1-2; no reliable D call. This CDR3 has 14 amino acids. Germline CDR1 is MNHEY and CDR2 is SVGAGI. V lost 6 bases to trimming and J lost 7 bases, with 18 bases between them.